The 7 T cell receptor beta chains reported below all come from one sample, sequenced in a study of PD-1 blockade in classical Hodgkin lymphoma. All trial patients relapsed after autologous stem cell transplantation. TCRdb's table, derived via immunoSEQ multiplex PCR, lists solely in-frame clones and lacks some. The repertoire consists of some 84,000 clones, with roughly 90% occurring once and the leading ten covering 20% to 25%. The material was peripheral blood mononuclear cells (PBMCs), obtained at baseline. The receptors stem from a human donor with classical Hodgkin lymphoma.

The V and J genes are TRBV28 and TRBJ2-1, with 7 bases matching TRBD2. CDR3 size: 16 residues. From germline, CDR1 is MDHEN and CDR2 SYDVKM. V lost 7 bases to trimming and J lost 2 bases; unmatched junction nucleotides: 11. The DNA of the CDR3 is TGTGCCAGCAAAGAAGTACGGACTAGGCCCTACAATGAGCAGTTCTTC. It specifies CASKEVRTRPYNEQFF.

The V call is TRBV6-1, the J call TRBJ2-1; D unclear. Germline V CDR1 and CDR2: MNHNS, SASEGT. The CDR3 covers 14 residues. The V and J ends lost 4 bases and 4 bases respectively, with 11 bases between them. CDR3 nucleotide sequence: TGTGCCAGCAGTGGGGCGGACGAGTACAATGAGCAGTTCTTC. Residues: CASSGADEYNEQFF.

The chain carries TRBV2 and TRBJ2-7; 7 bases fit TRBD1. The germline V gene has CDR1 SNHLY and CDR2 FYNNEI. The CDR3 has 16 residues. After removal of 1 base from V and 3 bases from J, the junction contained 9 bases not matched to a gene. CDR3 protein: CASSEGVSGGYYEQYF. As DNA, the CDR3 is TGTGCCAGCAGTGAAGGAGTCTCAGGGGGTTACTACGAGCAGTACTTC.

V usage is TRBV10-1 and J usage is TRBJ2-7, with TRBD1 matching 7 bases. The CDR3 consists of 15 residues. Trimming at V came to 1 base and at J to 5 bases, leaving 8 bases not matched to a gene. Germline assignment: CDR1 WNHNN and CDR2 SYGVQD (reference sequence). CDR3: CASSEFETGKHEQYF. The CDR3 DNA reads TGCGCCAGCAGTGAGTTCGAGACAGGGAAGCACGAGCAGTACTTC.

The gene calls are TRBV5-1 and TRBJ2-1; D may match TRBD1 or TRBD2 (5 bases each). The CDR3 runs to 15 residues. Trimming took off 4 bases at V and 0 bases at J, with 11 bases between the two ends. Germline assignment: CDR1 SGHRS and CDR2 YFSETQ. The CDR3 here is CASSGDLRSYNEQFF. In nucleotides, the CDR3 is TGCGCCAGCAGCGGGGACCTTCGCTCCTACAATGAGCAGTTCTTC.

In DNA, the CDR3 is TGTGCCAGCAGAGACAGGGGGCAGAATCAGCCCCAGCATTTT. Protein: CASRDRGQNQPQHF. This chain joins TRBV2 and TRBJ1-5, with 10 nucleotides matching TRBD1. Per germline, CDR1 SNHLY and CDR2 FYNNEI. CDR3 length: 14 amino acids. Trimming took 6 bases from V and 4 from J; bases not matched to a gene: 3.

J is TRBJ1-1 and V is TRBV7-9; the D gene is possibly TRBD1 (6 bases). Germline loops: CDR1 SEHNR, CDR2 FQNEAQ (reference sequence). The CDR3 consists of 14 residues. The germline V and J ends were trimmed by 5 bases and 4 bases, with 14 bases remaining between them. The CDR3 reads CASSQQGAGTEAFF. As DNA, the CDR3 is TGTGCCAGCAGCCAACAGGGTGCGGGCACTGAAGCTTTCTTT.